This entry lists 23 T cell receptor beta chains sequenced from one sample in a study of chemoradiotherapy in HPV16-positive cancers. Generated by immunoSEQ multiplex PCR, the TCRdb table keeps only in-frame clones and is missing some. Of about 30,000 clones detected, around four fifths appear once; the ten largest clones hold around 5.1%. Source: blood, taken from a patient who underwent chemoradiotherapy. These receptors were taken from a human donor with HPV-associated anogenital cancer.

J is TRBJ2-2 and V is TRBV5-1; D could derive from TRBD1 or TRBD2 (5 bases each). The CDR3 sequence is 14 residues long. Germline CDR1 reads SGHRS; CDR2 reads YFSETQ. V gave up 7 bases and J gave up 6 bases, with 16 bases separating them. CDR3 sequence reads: CASAEGAGSGELFF. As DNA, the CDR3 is TGCGCCAGCGCTGAGGGAGCAGGGTCCGGGGAGCTGTTTTTT.

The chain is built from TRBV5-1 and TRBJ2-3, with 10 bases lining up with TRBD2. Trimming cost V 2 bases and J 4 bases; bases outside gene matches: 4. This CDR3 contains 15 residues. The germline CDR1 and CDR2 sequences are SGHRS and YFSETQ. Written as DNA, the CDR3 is TGCGCCAGCAGCTTAGCGGGGGGGCCCGCAGATACGCAGTATTTT. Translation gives CASSLAGGPADTQYF.

The CDR3 here is CASSLRPTYDPSGNTIYF. As DNA, the CDR3 is TGCGCCAGCAGCTTGCGTCCCACTTACGACCCCTCTGGAAACACCATATATTTT. The rearrangement joins TRBV5-1 to TRBJ1-3; the D is unclear. The CDR3 is 18 residues long. Per germline, CDR1 SGHRS and CDR2 YFSETQ. V dropped 1 base and J dropped 0 bases, with 17 bases sitting between them.

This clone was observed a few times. CDR3 sequence (DNA): TGCGCCAGCAGCCAGGGTCCGGACACTGAAGCTTTCTTT. This gives the protein CASSQGPDTEAFF. This rearrangement joins TRBV4-1 to TRBJ1-1; D unresolved. This CDR3 is 13 amino acids long. Germline values: CDR1 MGHRA, CDR2 YSYEKL. Trimming pared 3 bases from V and 3 bases from J, leaving 8 bases between.

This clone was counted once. The CDR3 loop reads CASRLDSELNSPLHF. CDR3 nucleotide sequence: TGTGCCAGCAGGCTCGACAGCGAACTCAATTCACCCCTCCACTTT. The V and J genes are TRBV7-9 and TRBJ1-6; tentative D call: TRBD1 (5 bases). With 6 bases removed from V and 7 bases from J, the gap between germline ends came to 16 bases. Germline assignment: CDR1 SEHNR and CDR2 FQNEAQ (reference sequence). The CDR3 spans 15 residues. The full variable domain, completed using reference TRBV7-9 and TRBJ1-6, is DTGVSQNPRHKITKRGQNVTFRCDPISEHNRLYWYRQTLGQGPEFLTYFQNEAQLEKSRLLSDRFSAERPKGSFSTLEIQRTEQGDSAMYLCASRLDSELNSPLHFGNGTRLTVT.

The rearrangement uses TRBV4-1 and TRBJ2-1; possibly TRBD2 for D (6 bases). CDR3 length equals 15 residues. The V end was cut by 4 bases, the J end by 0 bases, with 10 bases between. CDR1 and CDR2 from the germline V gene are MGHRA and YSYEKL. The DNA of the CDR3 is TGCGCCAGCAGCCCCGGGACTTCCTCCTACAATGAGCAGTTCTTC. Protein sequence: CASSPGTSSYNEQFF.

The CDR3, as DNA: TGTGCCAGCAGCTTAAGCCCCAGCGGGGGGCGGGGTGAGCAGTTCTTC. Protein: CASSLSPSGGRGEQFF. The chain joins TRBV7-2 to TRBJ2-1, with 9 nucleotides matching TRBD2. This CDR3 has 16 amino acids. With V trimmed by 2 bases and J by 9 bases, 11 bases remained unmatched. Germline CDR1 SGHTA, CDR2 FQGNSA.

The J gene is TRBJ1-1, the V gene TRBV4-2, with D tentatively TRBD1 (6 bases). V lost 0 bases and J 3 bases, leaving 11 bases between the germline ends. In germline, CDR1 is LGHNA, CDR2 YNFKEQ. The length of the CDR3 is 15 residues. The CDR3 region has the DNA TGTGCCAGCAGCCAAGATATGACAGGCTACACTGAAGCTTTCTTT. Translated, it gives CASSQDMTGYTEAFF.

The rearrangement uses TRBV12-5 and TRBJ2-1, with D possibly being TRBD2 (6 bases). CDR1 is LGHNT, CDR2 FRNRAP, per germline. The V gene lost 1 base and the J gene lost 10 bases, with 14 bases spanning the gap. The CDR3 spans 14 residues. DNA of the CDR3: TGTGCTAGTGGTTTGGACTTATCCAGCGGGGAGCAGTTCTTC. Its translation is CASGLDLSSGEQFF.

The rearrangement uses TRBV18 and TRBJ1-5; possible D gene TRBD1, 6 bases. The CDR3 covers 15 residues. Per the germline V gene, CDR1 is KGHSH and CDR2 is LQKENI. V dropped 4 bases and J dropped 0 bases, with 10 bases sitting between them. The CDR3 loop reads CASSQQGNSNQPQHF. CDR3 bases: TGTGCCAGCTCACAACAGGGAAATAGCAATCAGCCCCAGCATTTT.

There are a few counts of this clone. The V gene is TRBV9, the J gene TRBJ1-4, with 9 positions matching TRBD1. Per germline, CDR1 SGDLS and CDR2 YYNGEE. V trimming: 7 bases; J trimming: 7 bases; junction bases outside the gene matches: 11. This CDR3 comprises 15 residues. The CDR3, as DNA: TGTGCCAGCGCCTACTCGGGACAGGGTGGTGAAAAACTGTTTTTT. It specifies CASAYSGQGGEKLFF. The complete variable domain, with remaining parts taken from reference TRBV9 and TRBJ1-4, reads DSGVTQTPKHLITATGQRVTLRCSPRSGDLSVYWYQQSLDQGLQFLIQYYNGEERAKGNILERFSAQQFPDLHSELNLSSLELGDSALYFCASAYSGQGGEKLFFGSGTQLSVL.

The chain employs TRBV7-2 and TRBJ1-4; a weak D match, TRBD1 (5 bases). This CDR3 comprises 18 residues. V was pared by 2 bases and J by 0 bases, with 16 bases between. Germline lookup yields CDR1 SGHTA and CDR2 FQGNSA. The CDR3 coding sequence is TGTGCCAGCAGCTTAAAGCGACAGCTTCTCGCAACTAATGAAAAACTGTTTTTT. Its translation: CASSLKRQLLATNEKLFF.

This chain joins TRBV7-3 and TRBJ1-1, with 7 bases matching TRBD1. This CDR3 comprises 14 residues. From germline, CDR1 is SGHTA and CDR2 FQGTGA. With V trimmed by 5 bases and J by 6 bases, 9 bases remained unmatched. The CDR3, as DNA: TGTGCCAGCAGCCGCCTCGGGACAGAACCTGAAGCTTTCTTT. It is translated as CASSRLGTEPEAFF.

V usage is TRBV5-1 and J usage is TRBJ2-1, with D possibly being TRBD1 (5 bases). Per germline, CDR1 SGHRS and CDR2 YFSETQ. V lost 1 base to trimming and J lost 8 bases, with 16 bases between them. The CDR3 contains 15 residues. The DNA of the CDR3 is TGCGCCAGCAGCTTGCAAGGGGCCGGTGGCGATGAGCAGTTCTTC. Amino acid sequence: CASSLQGAGGDEQFF.

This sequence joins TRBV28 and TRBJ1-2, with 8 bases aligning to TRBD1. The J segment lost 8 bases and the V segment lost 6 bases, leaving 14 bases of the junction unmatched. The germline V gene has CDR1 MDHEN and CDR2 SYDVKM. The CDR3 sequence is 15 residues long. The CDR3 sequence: CASRRTTGGPGGYTF. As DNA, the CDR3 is TGTGCCAGCAGGCGAACTACAGGGGGTCCGGGGGGCTACACCTTC.

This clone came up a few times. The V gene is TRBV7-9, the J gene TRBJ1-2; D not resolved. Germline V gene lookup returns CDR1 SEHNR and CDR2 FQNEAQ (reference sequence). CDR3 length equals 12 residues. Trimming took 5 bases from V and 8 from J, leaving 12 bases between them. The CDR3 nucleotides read TGTGCCAGCAGCCTGGATAGTCGGGGCTACACCTTC. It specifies CASSLDSRGYTF.

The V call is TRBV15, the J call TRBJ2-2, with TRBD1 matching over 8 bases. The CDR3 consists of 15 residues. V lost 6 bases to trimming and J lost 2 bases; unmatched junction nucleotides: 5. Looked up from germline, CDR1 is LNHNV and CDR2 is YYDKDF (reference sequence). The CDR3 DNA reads TGTGCCACCAGGCTCGGGACAGGTAACACCGGGGAGCTGTTTTTT. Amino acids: CATRLGTGNTGELFF.

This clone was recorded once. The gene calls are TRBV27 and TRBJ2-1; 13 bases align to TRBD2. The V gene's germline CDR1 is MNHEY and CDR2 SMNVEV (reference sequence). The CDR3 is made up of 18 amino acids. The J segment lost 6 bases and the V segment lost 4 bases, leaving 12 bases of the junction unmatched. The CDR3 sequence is CASSSAGTSGVWSNEQFF. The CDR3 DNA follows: TGTGCCAGCAGTTCAGCCGGGACTAGCGGGGTTTGGTCCAATGAGCAGTTCTTC.

The CDR3 sequence: CASSPGPETQYF. The CDR3 coding sequence is TGTGCCAGCTCCCCGGGGCCAGAGACCCAGTACTTC. The rearrangement uses TRBV18 and TRBJ2-5; perhaps D is TRBD1 or TRBD2 (5 bases each). V gave up 6 bases and J gave up 4 bases, with 9 bases separating them. The CDR3 is 12 residues long. Germline V gene sequence: CDR1 KGHSH, CDR2 LQKENI.

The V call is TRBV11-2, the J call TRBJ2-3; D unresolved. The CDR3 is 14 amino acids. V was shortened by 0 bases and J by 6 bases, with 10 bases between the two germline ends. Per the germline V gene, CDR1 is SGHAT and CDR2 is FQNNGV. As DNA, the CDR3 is TGTGCCAGCAGCTTAGACAGGATTGGGGATACGCAGTATTTT. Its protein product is CASSLDRIGDTQYF.

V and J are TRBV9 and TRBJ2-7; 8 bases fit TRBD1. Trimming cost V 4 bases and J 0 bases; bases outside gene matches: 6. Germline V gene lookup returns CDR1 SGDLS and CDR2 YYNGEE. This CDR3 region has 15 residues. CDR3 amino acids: CASSPRTGSSYEQYF. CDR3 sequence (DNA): TGTGCCAGCAGCCCGCGGACAGGGAGCTCCTACGAGCAGTACTTC.

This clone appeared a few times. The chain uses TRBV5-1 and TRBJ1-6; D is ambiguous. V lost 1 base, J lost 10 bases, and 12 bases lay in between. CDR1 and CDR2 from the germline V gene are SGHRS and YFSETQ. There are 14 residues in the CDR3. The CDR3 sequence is CASSLNLGESPLHF. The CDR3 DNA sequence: TGCGCCAGCAGCTTGAACCTGGGAGAATCACCCCTCCACTTT.

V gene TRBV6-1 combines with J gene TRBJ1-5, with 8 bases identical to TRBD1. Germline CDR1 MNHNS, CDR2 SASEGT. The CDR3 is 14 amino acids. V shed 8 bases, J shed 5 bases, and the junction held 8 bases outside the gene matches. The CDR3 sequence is CASDGQGTDQPQHF. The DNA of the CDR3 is TGTGCCAGCGACGGACAGGGAACGGATCAGCCCCAGCATTTT.